This T cell receptor (beta chain) was sequenced during a study of CD8+CD57+ T cells in acquired aplastic anemia. Overall study context: Sorted CD4+ and CD8+ cells yielded roughly 3.5 ug of DNA on average. An average of roughly 10 million reads for CD4+ cells was obtained from healthy donors.

A word on this clonotype: Its specificity is unknown.

TCR beta VDJ and CDR3 profiles were obtained from a genomic DNA template. MiXCR, applied by TCRdb to the reads, yields one record per CDR3 protein. The sample shows approximately 170,000 distinct CDR3 sequences, just under 65% of them seen only once. General study points: In CD8+ cells, Simpson's diversity showed no significant difference between patients and controls. It was found that roughly 31 CD8+ CDR3 sequences were shared between patients and controls.

This CDR3 is built from 14 residues. Trimming removed 7 bases at V and 2 bases at J, with 11 bases between. CDR1 is SGHVS and CDR2 is FQNEAQ in the germline V gene. The sequencing input was sorted CD4+, CD8+, or CD8+CD57+ T cells (not recorded which) from PBMCs. This TCR was sampled from a human donor in good health. V usage is TRBV7-8 and J usage is TRBJ2-2; D ambiguous. The CDR3: CASITFLNTGELFF. DNA of the CDR3: TGTGCCAGCATTACATTCCTAAACACCGGGGAGCTGTTTTTT.